One sample yielded the 16 T cell receptor beta chains listed below, sequenced in a study of cytomegalovirus exposure and HLA in healthy donors. Use of 60 Vbeta and 13 Jbeta primers characterized the PCR. The protocol was immunoSEQ multiplex PCR, while the TCRdb copy is restricted to in-frame clones and leaves out a portion. The sample shows roughly 150,000 clones, 82% of them seen only once. Specimen: PBMCs. The receptors originated from a woman aged 50 to 60 in good health and CMV-seropositive.

The rearrangement joins TRBV7-2 to TRBJ2-7; 8 bases line up with TRBD1. The CDR3 runs to 14 residues. J was trimmed by 3 bases and V by 3 bases; bases with no gene match: 4. Germline assignment: CDR1 SGHTA and CDR2 FQGNSA. CDR3 loop: CASSFAGTGYEQYF. The DNA for the CDR3 is TGTGCCAGCAGCTTTGCCGGGACAGGCTACGAGCAGTACTTC.

This clone has only one observation. The chain recombines TRBV29-1 with TRBJ1-2; maybe TRBD1 (5 bases). The CDR3 is 12 residues long. Trimming removed 4 bases at V and 4 bases at J, with 10 bases between. In germline, CDR1 is SQVTM, CDR2 ANQGSEA. CDR3 DNA: TGCAGCGTTGTATCAGGGCTCTATGGCTACACCTTC. Its protein is CSVVSGLYGYTF. Based on the CDR3 plus reference TRBV29-1 and TRBJ1-2, the full variable domain is SAVISQKPSRDICQRGTSLTIQCQVDSQVTMMFWYRQQPGQSLTLIATANQGSEATYESGFVIDKFPISRPNLTFSTLTVSNMSPEDSSIYLCSVVSGLYGYTFGSGTRLTVV.

This CDR3 reads CASSLGTGSSGSPLHF. As DNA, the CDR3 is TGTGCCAGCAGTTTAGGGACAGGGTCGTCCGGATCACCCCTCCACTTT. The chain uses TRBV27 and TRBJ1-6; 9 bases match TRBD1. J lost 10 bases, V lost 2 bases, and 9 bases had no gene match. CDR3 length: 16 amino acids. Germline assignment: CDR1 MNHEY and CDR2 SMNVEV (reference sequence).

The gene calls are TRBV6-6 and TRBJ1-2, with D unresolved. The CDR3 spans 13 residues. The V gene lost 6 bases and the J gene lost 6 bases, with 14 bases spanning the gap. CDR1 and CDR2 from the germline V gene are MNHNY and SVGAGI (reference sequence). CDR3 sequence reads: CASRKNGVDGYTF. CDR3 sequence (DNA): TGTGCCAGCAGGAAAAACGGGGTGGATGGCTACACCTTC.

The J gene is TRBJ2-7, the V gene TRBV7-2; the D gene is possibly TRBD1 (6 bases). CDR1 is SGHTA, CDR2 FQGNSA, per germline. This CDR3 comprises 14 residues. V lost 4 bases and J lost 2, with 12 bases in between. The CDR3 nucleotides read TGTGCCAGCAGCTCCTCCGGACAGACCTACGAGCAGTACTTC. Translating gives CASSSSGQTYEQYF.

CDR3 sequence: CASSLGGITDTQYF. CDR3 DNA: TGCGCCAGCAGCTTGGGAGGTATCACAGATACGCAGTATTTT. V and J are TRBV5-1 and TRBJ2-3; no clear D gene. Germline V gene data show CDR1 as SGHRS and CDR2 as YFSETQ. The CDR3 loop spans 14 amino acids. The germline V and J ends were trimmed by 0 bases and 2 bases, with 7 bases remaining between them.

This clone occurred a few times. One end of the junction varies from germline; a read error may be responsible. V usage is TRBV6-5 and J usage is TRBJ2-1; tentative D call: TRBD2 (5 bases). Germline CDR1 MNHEY, CDR2 SVGAGI. This CDR3 is built from 14 residues. The CDR3 reads CASRPSRAFPLLIF. CDR3 coding DNA: TGTGCCAGCAGACCCTCGAGGGCCTTTCCCCTGCTAATCTTC.

V gene TRBV2 combines with J gene TRBJ1-6, with D unclear. V lost 5 bases and J 7 bases, leaving 18 bases between the germline ends. The CDR3 covers 16 residues. The V gene's germline CDR1 is SNHLY and CDR2 FYNNEI. CDR3 sequence reads: CASSLRRGELNSPLHF. The CDR3 nucleotides read TGTGCCAGCAGTCTCCGACGCGGGGAATTGAATTCACCCCTCCACTTT.

This chain joins TRBV5-1 and TRBJ1-2; TRBD1 agrees at 9 bases. Trimming took 4 bases from V and 8 from J; bases not matched to a gene: 6. The CDR3 consists of 13 residues. Germline V gene sequence: CDR1 SGHRS, CDR2 YFSETQ. The CDR3 nucleotides are TGCGCCAGCAGCCAACAGGGGGCCAAGGGCTACACCTTC. It yields the protein CASSQQGAKGYTF.

The rearrangement joins TRBV5-1 to TRBJ2-6; tentatively, D is TRBD1 (6 bases). Germline V gene sequence: CDR1 SGHRS, CDR2 YFSETQ. The CDR3 length is 16 residues. The V and J ends lost 4 bases and 6 bases respectively, with 17 bases between them. The chain's CDR3 is CASSPPSGAEANVLTF. CDR3 nucleotides: TGCGCCAGCAGCCCCCCCTCAGGGGCTGAGGCCAACGTCCTGACTTTC.

CDR3 coding DNA: TGCGCCAGCAGTCAATCGAAGGGAGAATGCGGCTACACCTTC. This encodes CASSQSKGECGYTF. The chain carries TRBV23-1 and TRBJ1-2; D gene ambiguous. TRBV23-1 is an ORF, and what it does is uncertain. This CDR3 is built from 14 residues. Trimming left V 0 bases short and J 8 bases short, with 13 bases between.

The table lists this clone with a few counts. This sequence joins TRBV14 and TRBJ1-6; 7 bases match TRBD1. V dropped 6 bases and J dropped 10; count of bases not matched to a gene: 12. CDR3 length: 15 residues. The germline V gene has CDR1 SGHDN and CDR2 FVKESK. CDR3 bases: TGTGCCAGCAGTATCACACCGGGACAGACATCACCCCTCCACTTT. Its translation is CASSITPGQTSPLHF.

The V call is TRBV19, the J call TRBJ1-2; 7 bases fit TRBD1. V shed 7 bases, J shed 2 bases, and the junction held 10 bases outside the gene matches. Germline CDR1 and CDR2: LNHDA and SQIVND (reference sequence). The CDR3 contains 15 residues. The CDR3 DNA sequence: TGTGCCAGTACCGATCCCGGGACAGCAAACTATGGCTACACCTTC. It translates to CASTDPGTANYGYTF.

The CDR3 here is CASSRAASYEQYF. Here the CDR3 DNA reads TGTGCCAGCAGCCGAGCGGCTAGCTACGAGCAGTACTTC. The chain carries TRBV2 and TRBJ2-7; a possible D gene is TRBD2 (5 bases). Germline V gives CDR1 SNHLY, CDR2 FYNNEI. V was pared by 6 bases and J by 3 bases, with 12 bases between. The CDR3 extends over 13 amino acids.

The chain links TRBV29-1 to TRBJ1-2; D not resolved. V was trimmed by 8 bases and J by 8 bases, leaving 18 bases between them. CDR1 SQVTM and CDR2 ANQGSEA come from the germline V gene. The CDR3 runs to 12 residues. CDR3 sequence: CSSEEGTAGYTF. CDR3 nucleotides: TGCAGCTCAGAGGAGGGAACCGCCGGCTACACCTTC.

V is TRBV2 and J is TRBJ1-2, with 7 bases fitting TRBD1. Trimming removed 7 bases from V and 4 bases from J; junction bases left unmatched: 3. Germline CDR1 is SNHLY and CDR2 is FYNNEI. CDR3 length: 12 amino acids. CDR3 bases: TGTGCCAGCACCGGACAGGTCTATGGCTACACCTTC. Protein: CASTGQVYGYTF.